Included here is one TCR beta chain sequence, with context. The antigen remains unidentified. The data derive from a study of OX40 agonist ivuxolimab in advanced cancers. Study as a whole: Ivuxolimab is a fully human IgG2 antibody that activates OX40 (CD134). Allowance was made for prior anti-PD-1, anti-PD-L1 or anti-CTLA-4 therapy, and roughly 40% had some.

Study results and caveats: Expanded clones tended on average to be more numerous among CD8+ T cells than CD4+. Among expanded peripheral T cells, antigen specificity went undetermined.

There are 14 residues in the CDR3. Some clones are missing from TCRdb's copy, which holds only in-frame ones; the method was immunoSEQ multiplex PCR. The data contain over 60,000 clones, roughly 90% of them singletons. The V gene is TRBV21-1, the J gene TRBJ1-5; TRBD1 was called by the table and not checked on the DNA. TRBV21-1 corresponds to a pseudogene. Material: CD4+ or CD8+ T cells sorted from blood, obtained in a trial of the OX40 agonist ivuxolimab. The origin of this receptor is an adult with an advanced solid tumor such as melanoma, head and neck, liver or kidney cancer. CDR3 DNA: TGTGCCAGCAGCAAAGAGTCAGTCAATCAGCCCCAGCATTTT. This codes for CASSKESVNQPQHF.